These 27 T cell receptor beta chains came from one sample sequenced in a study of shared clonotypes between healthy human individuals. Method: immunoSEQ multiplex PCR; TCRdb's copy keeps in-frame clones and lacks some. The top ten clones hold 0.3% to 0.4% of a sample with a few million clones, 93% of them seen once. The sequenced sample consisted of naive CD4+ T cells from PBMCs. Subset of the sample: CD45RA+ positively selected. These receptors were collected from a man between 18 and 35 years old in good health. Some clones in this sample may be carry-over from other donors' samples.

The chain is built from TRBV7-2 and TRBJ2-7; no firm D call. Germline values: CDR1 SGHTA, CDR2 FQGNSA. The V and J ends lost 5 bases and 2 bases respectively, with 13 bases between them. The CDR3 is made up of 14 amino acids. The CDR3 loop is CASSQRWAAYEQYF. The DNA of the CDR3 is TGTGCCAGCAGCCAAAGGTGGGCAGCCTACGAGCAGTACTTC.

The sample holds one count of this clone. The rearrangement uses TRBV19 and TRBJ2-1; possible D gene TRBD1, 6 bases. Per germline, CDR1 LNHDA and CDR2 SQIVND (reference sequence). V shed 9 bases and J shed 3 bases, with 15 bases lying between them. The CDR3 has 14 amino acids. The chain's CDR3 is CASRTQGIYNEQFF. The CDR3 DNA sequence: TGTGCCAGCAGGACCCAGGGGATCTACAATGAGCAGTTCTTC.

The J gene is TRBJ2-7, the V gene TRBV5-4; 8 bases are shared with TRBD2. This CDR3 is 15 amino acids long. The V and J ends lost 5 bases and 0 bases, in that order; junction bases with no gene match: 7. Germline V gene lookup returns CDR1 SGHNT and CDR2 YYREEE (reference sequence). The CDR3 is CASRRGGRSSYEQYF. CDR3 DNA: TGTGCCAGCAGAAGGGGCGGGAGGAGCTCCTACGAGCAGTACTTC.

The chain links TRBV25-1 to TRBJ2-1; 10 positions match TRBD2. The ends lost 3 bases at V and 2 bases at J; junction bases unmatched: 7. Germline assignment: CDR1 MGHDK and CDR2 SYGVNS. The CDR3 spans 17 residues. The CDR3: CASSDASGSRTYNEQFF. CDR3 coding DNA: TGTGCCAGCAGTGACGCTAGCGGGAGCCGGACCTACAATGAGCAGTTCTTC.

The chain uses TRBV28 and TRBJ1-1; possible D gene TRBD1, 6 bases. Looked up from germline, CDR1 is MDHEN and CDR2 is SYDVKM. V lost 7 bases and J lost 1, with 13 bases in between. The CDR3 has 14 residues. CDR3 protein: CASTYRAQNTEAFF. CDR3 nucleotides: TGTGCCAGCACTTACAGGGCCCAGAACACTGAAGCTTTCTTT. Together with reference TRBV28 and TRBJ1-1, the CDR3 gives the full variable domain: DVKVTQSSRYLVKRTGEKVFLECVQDMDHENMFWYRQDPGLGLRLIYFSYDVKMKEKGDIPEGYSVSREKKERFSLILESASTNQTSMYLCASTYRAQNTEAFFGQGTRLTVV.

The chain combines TRBV6-1 with TRBJ2-1; 12 bases are a match to TRBD2. The CDR3 consists of 15 residues. From germline, CDR1 is MNHNS and CDR2 SASEGT. Germline trimming cut 5 bases from V and 8 bases from J; bases unmatched to any gene: 7. DNA of the CDR3: TGTGCCAGCAGTCGGACTAGCGGGATTCACTATGAGCAGTTCTTC. Its protein product is CASSRTSGIHYEQFF.

The chain carries TRBV5-8 and TRBJ2-7, with 8 bases aligning to TRBD2. The junction had 11 bases not matched to a gene; V was cut back by 1 base and J by 2 bases. Per germline, CDR1 SGHTS and CDR2 YDEGEE. This CDR3 contains 17 residues. In nucleotides, the CDR3 is TGTGCCAGCAGCTTGTGGGTGGCGAGCGGGAGTCCCTACGAGCAGTACTTC. This encodes CASSLWVASGSPYEQYF.

V is TRBV7-9 and J is TRBJ1-4; 7 nucleotides align to TRBD1. The CDR3 totals 15 residues. Germline V CDR1 and CDR2: SEHNR, FQNEAQ (reference sequence). V shed 5 bases and J 6 bases; nucleotides not matched to a gene: 9. The CDR3 reads CASSPGQVVDEKLFF. The CDR3 DNA reads as TGTGCCAGCAGCCCCGGACAGGTCGTGGATGAAAAACTGTTTTTT.

This chain links TRBV2 with TRBJ2-1; the match to TRBD1 covers 8 bases. This CDR3 has 18 residues. CDR1 and CDR2 (germline): SNHLY, FYNNEI. The V segment lost 6 bases and the J segment 6 bases; nucleotides outside the gene matches: 19. In DNA, the CDR3 is TGTGCCAGCAGCGTCCGGACAGGGTTCACTCTAAGGGGCAATGAGCAGTTCTTC. Amino acid sequence: CASSVRTGFTLRGNEQFF.

J is TRBJ2-1 and V is TRBV7-9; 12 bases align to TRBD2. The junction had 4 bases not matched to a gene; V was cut back by 5 bases and J by 5 bases. This CDR3 has 15 amino acids. Per the germline V gene, CDR1 is SEHNR and CDR2 is FQNEAQ (reference sequence). CDR3 DNA sequence: TGTGCCAGCAGCCTTACTAGCGGGAGGCACAATGAGCAGTTCTTC. Residues: CASSLTSGRHNEQFF. The whole variable domain, filled in from reference TRBV7-9 and TRBJ2-1, reads DTGVSQNPRHKITKRGQNVTFRCDPISEHNRLYWYRQTLGQGPEFLTYFQNEAQLEKSRLLSDRFSAERPKGSFSTLEIQRTEQGDSAMYLCASSLTSGRHNEQFFGPGTRLTVL.

Worth noting for this clone: The junction departs from the called germline gene at one end, perhaps through a read error. This chain joins TRBV7-8 and TRBJ2-1; 7 bases map to TRBD2. The CDR3 covers 13 residues. Germline CDR1 and CDR2: SGHVS and FQNEAQ. DNA of the CDR3: TGTGCCAACAGCTTTGCTAGCGGCAATGAGCAGTTCTTC. It specifies CANSFASGNEQFF.

The chain joins TRBV19 to TRBJ2-3; 10 bases align to TRBD2. The V and J ends lost 6 bases and 2 bases, in that order; junction bases with no gene match: 11. Per the germline V gene, CDR1 is LNHDA and CDR2 is SQIVND (reference sequence). The CDR3 has 17 amino acids. Written as DNA, the CDR3 is TGTGCCAGTAGCCCGGGCTATGGGACTAGCGTCACAGATACGCAGTATTTT. It translates to CASSPGYGTSVTDTQYF.

The rearrangement joins TRBV28 to TRBJ2-7; D is unclear. Germline assignment: CDR1 MDHEN and CDR2 SYDVKM. The CDR3 spans 16 residues. V was trimmed by 5 bases and J by 6 bases, leaving 23 bases between them. The CDR3 sequence: CASSPHEAVGSPEQYF. In DNA, the CDR3 is TGTGCCAGCAGTCCCCATGAGGCAGTCGGGTCGCCCGAGCAGTACTTC.

The chain recombines TRBV27 with TRBJ2-7; possibly TRBD2 for D (5 bases). Trimming took off 6 bases at V and 0 bases at J, with 15 bases between the two ends. This CDR3 has 15 residues. CDR1 and CDR2 (germline): MNHEY, SMNVEV (reference sequence). CDR3 sequence: CASSRTSPSSYEQYF. The CDR3 DNA follows: TGTGCCAGCAGCCGGACTTCCCCGAGCTCCTACGAGCAGTACTTC.

Here the CDR3 reads CASSRLGTSGEQYF. The CDR3 bases are TGCGCCAGCAGCCGACTGGGGACTAGCGGGGAGCAGTACTTC. This chain uses TRBV4-3 with TRBJ2-7; TRBD2 agrees at 12 bases. V dropped 4 bases and J dropped 7; count of bases not matched to a gene: 5. The CDR3 has 14 residues. Germline CDR1 is LGHNA and CDR2 is YSLEER.

Only one count was recorded for this clone. The chain combines TRBV4-1 with TRBJ1-5; D remains unclear. Germline V gives CDR1 MGHRA, CDR2 YSYEKL. The V end lost 4 bases, the J end lost 7 bases, and 26 bases lay between the germline ends. This CDR3 has 18 amino acids. CDR3 DNA: TGCGCCAGCAGCCCCCGGCCCATTGGCCGGGAAGAGGGACAGCCCCAGCATTTT. Protein product: CASSPRPIGREEGQPQHF.

The chain recombines TRBV7-9 with TRBJ2-4; the D call may be TRBD1 or TRBD2 (5 bases each). V was clipped by 1 base and J by 9 bases, with 10 bases between them. CDR1 and CDR2 from the germline V gene are SEHNR and FQNEAQ (reference sequence). The CDR3 contains 13 residues. The CDR3 DNA reads TGTGCCAGCAGCTTAGACGGGGCGAGCATTCAGTACTTC. Amino acids: CASSLDGASIQYF.

The gene calls are TRBV4-1 and TRBJ2-5; D not resolved. This CDR3 comprises 14 residues. Germline V gene lookup returns CDR1 MGHRA and CDR2 YSYEKL. V lost 2 bases and J lost 7, with 14 bases in between. For the CDR3, the DNA is TGCGCCAGCAGCCAACTTAGACTCGTGGCGACCCAGTACTTC. Amino acid sequence: CASSQLRLVATQYF.

The rearrangement joins TRBV7-6 to TRBJ2-1; D is perhaps TRBD1 (6 bases). The CDR3 runs 14 residues. Per germline, CDR1 SGHVS and CDR2 FNYEAQ. Trimming pared 5 bases from V and 7 bases from J, leaving 15 bases between. DNA for the CDR3: TGTGCCAGCAGCCCCGGACAGCCCCTAAATGAGCAGTTCTTC. It specifies CASSPGQPLNEQFF.

As for this clone: At the DNA level, this CDR3 is encoded by other sequences in the same sample as well. V is TRBV28 and J is TRBJ1-3, with a possible D match to TRBD1 (6 bases). This CDR3 is 16 amino acids long. V was cut by 3 bases and J by 0 bases, with 12 bases left in between. Germline V gene sequence: CDR1 MDHEN, CDR2 SYDVKM. CDR3 DNA: TGTGCCAGCAGTTTGCCACAGGGCTCCTCTGGAAACACCATATATTTT. The encoded protein is CASSLPQGSSGNTIYF.

V gene TRBV27 combines with J gene TRBJ2-3; the D is unclear. Germline V gene data show CDR1 as MNHEY and CDR2 as SMNVEV (reference sequence). The CDR3 extends over 13 amino acids. The V and J ends lost 2 bases and 2 bases respectively, with 5 bases between them. The CDR3 nucleotides are TGTGCCAGCAGTTTAACAGCCACAGATACGCAGTATTTT. As protein: CASSLTATDTQYF.

The rearrangement links TRBV5-1 to TRBJ2-1; 12 positions agree with TRBD2. Germline V lookup: CDR1 SGHRS, CDR2 YFSETQ. The CDR3 loop spans 20 amino acids. With 0 bases clipped from V and 3 bases from J, the junction kept 13 bases outside the gene matches. CDR3: CASSLAKTSGSQGFYNEQFF. CDR3 in DNA: TGCGCCAGCAGCTTGGCGAAGACTAGCGGGAGTCAAGGGTTCTACAATGAGCAGTTCTTC.

The chain combines TRBV19 with TRBJ1-2; 7 nucleotides align to TRBD1. Germline trimming cut 5 bases from V and 13 bases from J; bases unmatched to any gene: 25. CDR1 is LNHDA, CDR2 SQIVND, per germline (reference sequence). The CDR3 runs 17 residues. This CDR3 reads CASSPGLGATGSLLGTF. CDR3 nucleotides: TGTGCCAGTAGTCCAGGGCTCGGAGCGACAGGGTCTCTCTTGGGCACCTTC.

The chain employs TRBV19 and TRBJ2-1; weak D call: TRBD2 (6 bases). This CDR3 comprises 16 residues. The germline gives CDR1 LNHDA, CDR2 SQIVND (reference sequence). V was cut by 5 bases and J by 0 bases, with 14 bases left in between. The CDR3 DNA sequence: TGTGCCAGTAGTCCCCGGGGGAGGAGCTCCTACAATGAGCAGTTCTTC. It encodes CASSPRGRSSYNEQFF.

The chain uses TRBV30 and TRBJ2-3; D is perhaps TRBD2 (6 bases). Germline CDR1 reads GTSNPN; CDR2 reads SVGIG (reference sequence). CDR3 length equals 16 residues. V was trimmed by 5 bases and J by 0 bases, leaving 18 bases between them. The DNA of the CDR3 is TGTGCCTGGGGCCTGGGGGGACCCCCTAGCACAGATACGCAGTATTTT. Protein product: CAWGLGGPPSTDTQYF.

The chain links TRBV18 to TRBJ2-7; 11 bases agree with TRBD2. Germline-derived CDR1 and CDR2 are KGHSH and LQKENI. V dropped 3 bases and J dropped 0; count of bases not matched to a gene: 1. The CDR3 runs 15 residues. The CDR3 loop reads CASSPGLADSYEQYF. The CDR3 nucleotides read TGTGCCAGCTCACCGGGACTAGCGGACTCCTACGAGCAGTACTTC.

V and J are TRBV5-1 and TRBJ1-3, with a weak D call TRBD1 (5 bases). The CDR3 is made up of 16 amino acids. The ends were cut back, 3 bases at V and 0 bases at J, with 13 bases in the middle. Germline-derived CDR1 and CDR2 are SGHRS and YFSETQ. CDR3 coding DNA: TGCGCCAGCAGCTGGACCGGGACCTACTCTGGAAACACCATATATTTT. Translated, it gives CASSWTGTYSGNTIYF.